This T cell receptor beta chain stems from a study of T cell clones after liver transplantation. Study as a whole: Graft-donor-reactive sequences were compared with third-party-reactive TCRbeta sequences from pre-transplant mixed lymphocyte reactions.

Sorting of unstimulated PBMCs yielded separate CD3+CD4+ and CD3+CD8+ fractions. As to this clone: Antigen: not known.

After removal of 5 bases from V and 2 bases from J, the junction contained 4 bases not matched to a gene. The germline CDR1 and CDR2 sequences are SEHNR and FQNEAQ (reference sequence). The CDR3 covers 14 residues. Study-level points and caveats: Graft donor-reactive T cells may have migrated into the graft rather than being deleted. In two subjects, few donor cells limited the measurable donor-reactive repertoire.

Profiled with immunoSEQ multiplex PCR; TCRdb holds only in-frame clones, not every one. The data contain tens of thousands of clones, 83% of them singletons. This TCR was sampled from a human patient who received a liver transplant. The graft donor may have given rise to some T cells. This rearrangement joins TRBV7-9 to TRBJ2-3; the match to TRBD2 covers 7 bases. The sequencing here drew on CD4+ T cells from blood, taken at the 22-month timepoint. CDR3 in DNA: TGTGCCAGCAGCCGAGCGGGACTCACAGATACGCAGTATTTT. Protein product: CASSRAGLTDTQYF.